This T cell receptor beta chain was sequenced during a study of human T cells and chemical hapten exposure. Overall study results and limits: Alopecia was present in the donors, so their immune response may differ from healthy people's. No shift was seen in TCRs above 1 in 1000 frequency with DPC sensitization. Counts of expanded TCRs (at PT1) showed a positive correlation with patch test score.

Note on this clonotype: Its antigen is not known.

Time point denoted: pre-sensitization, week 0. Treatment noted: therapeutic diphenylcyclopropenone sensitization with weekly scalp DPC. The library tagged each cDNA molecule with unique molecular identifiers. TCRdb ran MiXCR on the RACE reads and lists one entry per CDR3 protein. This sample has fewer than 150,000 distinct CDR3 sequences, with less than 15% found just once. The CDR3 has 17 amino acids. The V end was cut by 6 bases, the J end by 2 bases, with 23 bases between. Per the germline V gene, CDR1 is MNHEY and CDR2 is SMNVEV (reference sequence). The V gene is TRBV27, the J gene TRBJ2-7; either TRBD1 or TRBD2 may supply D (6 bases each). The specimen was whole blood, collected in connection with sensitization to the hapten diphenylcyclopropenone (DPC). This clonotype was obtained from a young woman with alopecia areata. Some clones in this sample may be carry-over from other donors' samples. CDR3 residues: CASRVGGRPLNTYEQYF. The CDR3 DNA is TGTGCCAGCAGGGTAGGGGGGCGACCACTCAACACCTACGAGCAGTACTTC.